This T cell receptor beta chain derives from a study of shared clonotypes between healthy human individuals. Assay used: immunoSEQ multiplex PCR; TCRdb lists only in-frame clones, some missing. This sample has 2,500,000 or so clones; more than 80% occur once, and the top ten carry 0.13% to 0.15%. Trimming shortened V by 2 bases and J by 9 bases, and 17 bases separated the two germline ends. This CDR3 spans 15 amino acids. Germline CDR1 reads SGHTA; CDR2 reads FQGTGA. Material for sequencing was naive CD4+ T cells sorted from blood. The sample's subset: CD45RA+ positively selected. This receptor was taken from a young man in good health. The chain combines TRBV7-3 with TRBJ2-1; no definite D call. CDR3 bases: TGTGCCAGCAGCTTACAGGCCTCCCTCACAATTGAGCAGTTCTTC. Amino acid sequence: CASSLQASLTIEQFF.